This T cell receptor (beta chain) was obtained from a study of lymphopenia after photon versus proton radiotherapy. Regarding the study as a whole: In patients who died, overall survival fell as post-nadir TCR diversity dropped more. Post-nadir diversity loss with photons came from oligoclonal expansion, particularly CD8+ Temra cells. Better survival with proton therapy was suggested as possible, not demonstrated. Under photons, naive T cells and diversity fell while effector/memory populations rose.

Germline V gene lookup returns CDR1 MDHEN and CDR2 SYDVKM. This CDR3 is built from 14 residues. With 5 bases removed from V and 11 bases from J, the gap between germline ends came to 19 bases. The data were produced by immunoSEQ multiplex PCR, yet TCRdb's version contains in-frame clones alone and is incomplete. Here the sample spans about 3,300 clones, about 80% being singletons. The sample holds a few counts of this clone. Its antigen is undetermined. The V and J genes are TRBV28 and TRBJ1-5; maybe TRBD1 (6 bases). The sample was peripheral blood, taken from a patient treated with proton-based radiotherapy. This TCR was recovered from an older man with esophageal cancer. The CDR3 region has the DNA TGTGCCAGCAGTCCCGGGACACCCGAAGCGGCCCAGCATTTT. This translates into CASSPGTPEAAQHF.